Reported below is one T cell receptor beta chain. Its specificity is unknown. V dropped 3 bases and J dropped 0 bases, with 7 bases sitting between them. Germline CDR1 reads SGHRS; CDR2 reads YFSETQ. The CDR3 contains 15 residues. Blood was drawn once from each donor into heparinised tubes. The draws averaged roughly 120 mL. The data derive from a study of beta chain features in type 1 diabetes. Looking at the study overall: Across every sample, 85 million to 120 million sorted cells were examined in total. Points from the study as a whole: More deletions and fewer insertions at VDJ junctions were seen in type 1 diabetes patients. TCRB rearrangement may or may not be influenced by HLA type; here this remained unresolved.

Expressed TCRB transcripts got sequenced, as all isolated RNA was reverse transcribed. Some clones are missing from TCRdb's copy, which holds only in-frame ones; the method was immunoSEQ multiplex PCR. The sample holds roughly 300,000 clones, under 8.5% seen once. The V call is TRBV5-1, the J call TRBJ2-6, with D hard to call. The receptor's source is a woman younger than 30 in good health. Source material: central memory CD4+ T cells from blood. CDR3 sequence (DNA): TGCGCCAGCAGCTCGACCAACTCTGGGGCCAACGTCCTGACTTTC. This translates into CASSSTNSGANVLTF.